The 31 T cell receptor beta chains below all came from one sample that was sequenced in a study of OX40 agonist ivuxolimab in advanced cancers. Repertoires were generated with immunoSEQ multiplex PCR, while TCRdb's copy carries only in-frame clones and drops some. Of about 70,000 clones in the sample, roughly 78% are singletons; the top ten hold approximately 5%. The sample in question was CD4+ or CD8+ T cells sorted from blood, obtained in a trial of the OX40 agonist ivuxolimab. The source of these receptors is an adult with an advanced solid tumor such as melanoma, head and neck, liver or kidney cancer.

CDR3 in amino acids: CASRAPGVGDYGYTF. The CDR3 DNA follows: TGTGCCAGCAGAGCCCCGGGGGTGGGGGACTATGGCTACACCTTC. The chain has TRBV6-1 and TRBJ1-2; D is possibly TRBD1 (5 bases). There are 15 residues in the CDR3. V lost 6 bases and J lost 3, with 17 bases in between. CDR1 and CDR2 (germline): MNHNS, SASEGT.

V and J are TRBV28 and TRBJ1-5; 10 bases are a match to TRBD1. V shed 6 bases and J 7 bases; nucleotides not matched to a gene: 12. The germline gives CDR1 MDHEN, CDR2 SYDVKM. This CDR3 is 16 amino acids long. For the CDR3, the DNA is TGTGCCAGCAGCCCGGTGGGACAGGGGCCGAAGCAGCCCCAGCATTTT. Residues: CASSPVGQGPKQPQHF.

J is TRBJ1-1 and V is TRBV7-2; D is unclear. V was trimmed by 2 bases and J by 10 bases, leaving 11 bases between them. Germline lookup yields CDR1 SGHTA and CDR2 FQGNSA. The CDR3 is made up of 12 amino acids. This CDR3 is CASSLSYGGAFF. DNA of the CDR3: TGTGCCAGCAGCTTATCATACGGTGGAGCTTTCTTT.

This chain links TRBV18 with TRBJ1-1; 9 bases match TRBD1. V lost 6 bases, J lost 4 bases, and 3 bases stayed unmatched. CDR1 and CDR2 from the germline V gene are KGHSH and LQKENI. The CDR3 spans 13 residues. The CDR3 coding sequence is TGTGCCAGCTCCGGGACAGGGCCCACTGAAGCTTTCTTT. Its protein is CASSGTGPTEAFF.

This rearrangement joins TRBV29-1 to TRBJ2-7; D might be TRBD1 (5 bases). This CDR3 spans 12 amino acids. Deletions cut 4 bases from V and 6 bases from J, with 13 bases between. From germline, CDR1 is SQVTM and CDR2 ANQGSEA. The CDR3 nucleotides are TGCAGCGTTGGGGCCAGGGATTCCGAGCAGTACTTC. Translating it yields CSVGARDSEQYF.

J is TRBJ2-2 and V is TRBV5-3, with D unresolved. TRBV5-3 is annotated as an ORF whose role is uncertain. The V end was cut by 4 bases, the J end by 1 base, with 17 bases between. The CDR3 totals 17 residues. The CDR3 coding sequence is TGTGCCAGAAGCCCGTTCGGCTCAATAGTGAACACCGGGGAGCTGTTTTTT. Translating it yields CARSPFGSIVNTGELFF.

This chain connects TRBV30 to TRBJ2-1, with D uncertain. V was clipped by 0 bases and J by 2 bases, with 20 bases between them. Germline V lookup: CDR1 GTSNPN, CDR2 SVGIG (reference sequence). CDR3 length: 18 residues. The DNA of the CDR3 is TGTGCCTGGAGTGTACTATGGTTTTGGACCGGTACCTACAATGAGCAGTTCTTC. Its translation: CAWSVLWFWTGTYNEQFF. The entire variable domain, with the rest obtained from reference TRBV30 and TRBJ2-1, is as follows: SQTIHQWPATLVQPVGSPLSLECTVEGTSNPNLYWYRQAAGRGLQLLFYSVGIGQISSEVPQNLSASRPQDRQFILSSKKLLLSDSGFYLCAWSVLWFWTGTYNEQFFGPGTRLTVL.

The rearrangement joins TRBV10-3 to TRBJ2-3; TRBD2 matches at 8 bases. CDR3 size: 17 residues. V was clipped by 0 bases and J by 1 base; unmatched bases: 6. CDR1 is ENHRY and CDR2 is SYGVKD in the germline V gene. The CDR3 spells CAISESGLAGRTDTQYF. The CDR3 coding sequence is TGTGCCATCAGTGAGTCTGGTCTAGCGGGTCGCACAGATACGCAGTATTTT.

V and J are TRBV2 and TRBJ1-5, with D unresolved. V was clipped by 1 base and J by 6 bases, with 4 bases between them. Germline CDR1 and CDR2: SNHLY and FYNNEI. The length of the CDR3 is 12 residues. As DNA, the CDR3 is TGTGCCAGCAGTGAAGAGGGTCAGCCCCAGCATTTT. It specifies CASSEEGQPQHF.

The J gene is TRBJ1-5, the V gene TRBV19, with a tentative D call TRBD1 (6 bases). The CDR3 totals 16 residues. Germline CDR1 LNHDA, CDR2 SQIVND (reference sequence). Trimming cost V 4 bases and J 3 bases, with 16 bases left between them. CDR3 sequence: CASSRGGREVNQPQHF. In nucleotides, the CDR3 is TGTGCCAGTAGTAGGGGGGGCAGGGAGGTCAATCAGCCCCAGCATTTT.

The CDR3 loop reads CASSQDRRGGGVQPQHF. The CDR3 DNA is TGCGCCAGCAGCCAAGATCGAAGGGGAGGGGGTGTTCAGCCCCAGCATTTT. The V gene is TRBV4-1, the J gene TRBJ1-5; D is possibly TRBD1 (6 bases). The CDR3 sequence is 17 residues long. V was cut by 0 bases and J by 6 bases, with 18 bases left in between. The germline gives CDR1 MGHRA, CDR2 YSYEKL.

The chain links TRBV7-6 to TRBJ1-2; TRBD1 might be the D (6 bases). Trimming cost V 1 base and J 8 bases, with 11 bases left between them. Germline loops: CDR1 SGHVS, CDR2 FNYEAQ. The CDR3 length is 13 residues. The CDR3 coding sequence is TGTGCCAGCAGCTTAGTTGGGGGCCAGGGCTACACCTTC. This translates into CASSLVGGQGYTF.

The J gene is TRBJ1-1, the V gene TRBV28, with D possibly matching TRBD1 (6 bases). The CDR3 spans 12 residues. Germline assignment: CDR1 MDHEN and CDR2 SYDVKM. Trimming shortened V by 10 bases and J by 5 bases, and 14 bases separated the two germline ends. Written as DNA, the CDR3 is TGTGCCACCAGCGGGGGGCGAACTGAAGCTTTCTTT. This codes for CATSGGRTEAFF.

J is TRBJ1-3 and V is TRBV6-4; TRBD1 might be the D (6 bases). Deletions cut 7 bases from V and 4 bases from J, with 11 bases between. Germline loops: CDR1 MRHNA, CDR2 SNTAGT. The length of the CDR3 is 13 residues. CDR3 sequence (DNA): TGTGCCAGCATCAGGGGATCGGGAAACACCATATATTTT. Amino acids: CASIRGSGNTIYF.

About this clone itself: Additional DNA sequences in this sample encode the identical CDR3. The chain is built from TRBV28 and TRBJ1-2; no clear D. The CDR3 has 12 residues. Looked up from germline, CDR1 is MDHEN and CDR2 is SYDVKM. Trimming cost V 2 bases and J 8 bases, with 9 bases left between them. CDR3 in amino acids: CASSLKGYGYTF. The CDR3 coding sequence is TGTGCCAGCAGTTTAAAAGGGTACGGCTACACCTTC.

This rearrangement joins TRBV15 to TRBJ1-6; no firm D call. The CDR3 has 14 residues. V lost 8 bases, J lost 4 bases, and 12 bases lay in between. The germline V gene encodes CDR1 LNHNV and CDR2 YYDKDF (reference sequence). The CDR3 spells CATSIDVYNSPLHF. CDR3 nucleotide sequence: TGTGCCACCTCTATTGATGTGTATAATTCACCCCTCCACTTT.

In this sample, this clone turned up a few times. The chain has TRBV18 and TRBJ1-2, with TRBD1 matching over 10 bases. This CDR3 has 13 residues. V dropped 4 bases and J dropped 8; count of bases not matched to a gene: 4. Germline values: CDR1 KGHSH, CDR2 LQKENI. The DNA for the CDR3 is TGTGCCAGCTCACGCGGGACAGGGGAAGGCTACACCTTC. As protein: CASSRGTGEGYTF.

In this sample, this clone turned up once. V gene TRBV11-2 combines with J gene TRBJ2-7, with D possibly being TRBD1 (6 bases). The CDR3 spans 17 residues. Germline V lookup: CDR1 SGHAT, CDR2 FQNNGV. V was pared by 2 bases and J by 3 bases, with 20 bases between. CDR3 region: CASSLTFGTSTLYEQYF. CDR3 DNA sequence: TGTGCCAGCAGCTTAACGTTCGGGACAAGCACCCTCTACGAGCAGTACTTC.

The V and J genes are TRBV18 and TRBJ1-2; unclear D gene. There are 13 residues in the CDR3. CDR1 and CDR2 from the germline V gene are KGHSH and LQKENI. Trimming pared 5 bases from V and 4 bases from J, leaving 11 bases between. This CDR3 is CASSNERSYGYTF. The CDR3 DNA sequence: TGTGCCAGCTCAAACGAGCGTAGCTATGGCTACACCTTC.

The V call is TRBV29-1, the J call TRBJ2-1; D gene unclear. The CDR3 length is 15 residues. V lost 5 bases to trimming and J lost 5 bases, with 19 bases between them. Germline V lookup: CDR1 SQVTM, CDR2 ANQGSEA. The CDR3 region is CSVRGGRQPNNEQFF. The CDR3 DNA is TGCAGCGTTCGAGGCGGCAGGCAACCTAACAATGAGCAGTTCTTC.

The chain joins TRBV28 to TRBJ2-1; 14 bases map to TRBD2. Germline V gene sequence: CDR1 MDHEN, CDR2 SYDVKM. The junction had 3 bases not matched to a gene; V was cut back by 7 bases and J by 4 bases. The length of the CDR3 is 15 residues. CDR3 sequence: CASNGLAGGYNEQFF. Here the CDR3 DNA reads TGTGCCAGCAACGGACTAGCGGGAGGTTACAATGAGCAGTTCTTC.

The V and J genes are TRBV6-1 and TRBJ2-1; no firm D call. The CDR3 length is 16 residues. The germline CDR1 and CDR2 sequences are MNHNS and SASEGT. V lost 4 bases and J 10 bases, leaving 23 bases between the germline ends. CDR3 nucleotide sequence: TGTGCCAGCAGTGTGGTGTTATCGGCAGCCTATGGGGAGCAGTTCTTC. As protein: CASSVVLSAAYGEQFF.

The rearrangement uses TRBV5-1 and TRBJ2-1; D is perhaps TRBD2 (5 bases). V was shortened by 4 bases and J by 7 bases, with 18 bases between the two germline ends. There are 15 residues in the CDR3. The germline gives CDR1 SGHRS, CDR2 YFSETQ. The CDR3 nucleotides are TGCGCCAGCAGCCTTCCCTTGACGGGAATAAATGAGCAGTTCTTC. Translating it yields CASSLPLTGINEQFF.

The V gene is TRBV5-5, the J gene TRBJ2-7, with D perhaps being TRBD1 or TRBD2 (5 bases each). Germline CDR1 reads SGHKS; CDR2 reads YYEKEE (reference sequence). The CDR3 spans 14 residues. V was trimmed by 4 bases and J by 4 bases, leaving 15 bases between them. CDR3 bases: TGTGCCAGCAGCCAAGGGACGCTAGGGTACGAGCAGTACTTC. Amino acid sequence: CASSQGTLGYEQYF.

In this sample, this clone turned up once. This chain connects TRBV2 to TRBJ2-7; D remains ambiguous. The V end was cut by 0 bases, the J end by 7 bases, with 10 bases between. CDR1 and CDR2 from the germline V gene are SNHLY and FYNNEI. The CDR3 has 13 amino acids. DNA of the CDR3: TGTGCCAGCAGTGAAGCCGGGCATGGGGAGCAGTACTTC. This gives the protein CASSEAGHGEQYF.

The V gene is TRBV29-1, the J gene TRBJ1-3, with 7 bases lining up with TRBD1. Germline CDR1 and CDR2: SQVTM and ANQGSEA. The V segment lost 6 bases and the J segment 4 bases; nucleotides outside the gene matches: 3. This CDR3 contains 12 residues. CDR3 in DNA: TGCAGCGTGGGGACAGACGGAAACACCATATATTTT. Its protein product is CSVGTDGNTIYF.

V gene TRBV6-6 combines with J gene TRBJ2-3, with D perhaps matching TRBD2 (6 bases). The CDR3 runs 16 residues. The germline V gene has CDR1 MNHNY and CDR2 SVGAGI (reference sequence). Trimming left V 0 bases short and J 2 bases short, with 12 bases between. Here the CDR3 DNA reads TGTGCCAGCAGTTACTCTTTAGCGGAGCACACAGATACGCAGTATTTT. It encodes CASSYSLAEHTDTQYF.

V is TRBV6-5 and J is TRBJ1-4; possibly TRBD1 for D (5 bases). The V gene's germline CDR1 is MNHEY and CDR2 SVGAGI. CDR3 size: 16 residues. Trimming pared 2 bases from V and 4 bases from J, leaving 14 bases between. CDR3 amino acids: CASSYQPRGSNEKLFF. DNA of the CDR3: TGTGCCAGCAGTTACCAGCCCCGGGGGAGTAATGAAAAACTGTTTTTT.

This chain links TRBV5-1 with TRBJ2-1; D unresolved. This CDR3 has 15 residues. Germline V gene lookup returns CDR1 SGHRS and CDR2 YFSETQ. V lost 0 bases and J lost 10, with 17 bases in between. CDR3 sequence: CASSLGFRRMEEQFF. Written as DNA, the CDR3 is TGCGCCAGCAGCTTGGGATTCCGGCGGATGGAGGAGCAGTTCTTC. The entire variable domain, with the rest obtained from reference TRBV5-1 and TRBJ2-1, is as follows: KAGVTQTPRYLIKTRGQQVTLSCSPISGHRSVSWYQQTPGQGLQFLFEYFSETQRNKGNFPGRFSGRQFSNSRSEMNVSTLELGDSALYLCASSLGFRRMEEQFFGPGTRLTVL.

V gene TRBV28 combines with J gene TRBJ1-1; 8 bases are a match to TRBD1. This CDR3 contains 15 residues. After removal of 9 bases from V and 1 base from J, the junction contained 10 bases not matched to a gene. The germline V gene has CDR1 MDHEN and CDR2 SYDVKM. The CDR3 DNA is TGTGCCAGTGAGAGATGGGGACAGGCGAACACTGAAGCTTTCTTT. Its translation is CASERWGQANTEAFF.

V and J are TRBV5-1 and TRBJ2-7; D not resolved. CDR1 and CDR2 from the germline V gene are SGHRS and YFSETQ. There are 14 residues in the CDR3. Trimming shortened V by 4 bases and J by 0 bases, and 11 bases separated the two germline ends. The DNA of the CDR3 is TGCGCCAGCAGCAAGGACCCGAGCTCCTACGAGCAGTACTTC. Protein sequence: CASSKDPSSYEQYF. The full variable domain, in which reference TRBV5-1 and TRBJ2-7 provide the parts outside the CDR3, is KAGVTQTPRYLIKTRGQQVTLSCSPISGHRSVSWYQQTPGQGLQFLFEYFSETQRNKGNFPGRFSGRQFSNSRSEMNVSTLELGDSALYLCASSKDPSSYEQYFGPGTRLTVT.